A single sample gave rise to the 27 T cell receptor beta chains below, sequenced in a study of siplizumab effects on memory and regulatory T cells. The method was immunoSEQ multiplex PCR; TCRdb's version includes in-frame clones alone and lacks a portion of them. In the table there are about 94,000 clones, 94% of which are singletons. The sample comprised non-Treg CD4+ T cells sorted from blood. The receptors derive from a human donor in good health.

The genes are TRBV25-1 and TRBJ1-3; D remains ambiguous. Germline lookup yields CDR1 MGHDK and CDR2 SYGVNS. Deletions cut 2 bases from V and 0 bases from J, with 8 bases between. CDR3 length equals 15 residues. As DNA, the CDR3 is TGTGCCAGCAGTGAACGGGGTTACTCTGGAAACACCATATATTTT. It yields the protein CASSERGYSGNTIYF.

The chain is built from TRBV27 and TRBJ2-7; 13 bases match TRBD2. The germline CDR1 and CDR2 sequences are MNHEY and SMNVEV (reference sequence). The V segment lost 6 bases and the J segment 3 bases; nucleotides outside the gene matches: 11. The CDR3 totals 17 residues. The CDR3 DNA is TGTGCCAGCAGCCCGAACCCGGGACTAGCGGGGAGCTACGAGCAGTACTTC. Translating gives CASSPNPGLAGSYEQYF.

The chain is built from TRBV25-1 and TRBJ2-6; D possibly corresponds to TRBD1 (6 bases). Deletions cut 7 bases from V and 0 bases from J, with 13 bases between. This CDR3 has 16 residues. Germline V gives CDR1 MGHDK, CDR2 SYGVNS. The CDR3 DNA reads TGTGCCAGCACGGACAGTTTGTCCTCTGGGGCCAACGTCCTGACTTTC. It yields the protein CASTDSLSSGANVLTF.

The rearrangement joins TRBV11-3 to TRBJ2-2, with 12 nucleotides matching TRBD2. CDR3 length equals 13 residues. V shed 8 bases, J shed 6 bases, and the junction held 1 base outside the gene matches. The germline V gene has CDR1 SGHNT and CDR2 YENEEA. The CDR3 region is CASWTSGAGELFF. The CDR3 DNA sequence: TGTGCCAGCTGGACTAGCGGGGCCGGGGAGCTGTTTTTT.

This sequence joins TRBV11-1 and TRBJ2-7, with TRBD2 identical over 14 bases. V shed 5 bases and J 5 bases; nucleotides not matched to a gene: 8. Germline V CDR1 and CDR2: SGHAT, FQDESV (reference sequence). The CDR3 runs to 16 residues. The CDR3 region is CASSPGTSGRTDEQYF. The CDR3 DNA sequence: TGTGCCAGCAGCCCGGGGACTAGCGGGAGAACGGACGAGCAGTACTTC.

This chain uses TRBV2 with TRBJ2-7, with TRBD1 identical over 8 bases. V was pared by 6 bases and J by 8 bases, with 9 bases of the junction left unmatched. The CDR3 runs to 13 residues. The germline CDR1 and CDR2 sequences are SNHLY and FYNNEI. The CDR3 DNA reads as TGTGCCAGCAGCGGACAGGGACTGGGGAAGCAGTACTTC. Translation gives CASSGQGLGKQYF.

This clone was detected once. The chain's CDR3 is CASSLNRMNTEAFF. Written as DNA, the CDR3 is TGTGCCAGCAGCTTGAACCGGATGAACACTGAAGCTTTCTTT. The chain joins TRBV5-6 to TRBJ1-1; D is uncertain. CDR1 is SGHDT, CDR2 YYEEEE, per germline. This CDR3 contains 14 residues. Deletions cut 1 base from V and 0 bases from J, with 7 bases between.

The chain employs TRBV6-5 and TRBJ1-2; 11 bases map to TRBD1. The J segment lost 6 bases and the V segment lost 7 bases, leaving 7 bases of the junction unmatched. There are 14 residues in the CDR3. Germline V lookup: CDR1 MNHEY, CDR2 SVGAGI. CDR3 in DNA: TGTGCCAGCAAGGGACAGGGGGAATTTAATGGCTACACCTTC. Encoded protein: CASKGQGEFNGYTF.

The chain employs TRBV7-2 and TRBJ2-3; 8 bases map to TRBD2. The CDR3 contains 14 residues. CDR1 and CDR2 (germline): SGHTA, FQGNSA. With 4 bases clipped from V and 8 bases from J, the junction kept 8 bases outside the gene matches. The CDR3 is CASSSGAGAGTQYF. CDR3 in DNA: TGTGCCAGCAGCTCCGGAGCGGGAGCAGGTACGCAGTATTTT.

This chain links TRBV11-3 with TRBJ1-1, with D possibly matching TRBD1 (5 bases). Germline assignment: CDR1 SGHNT and CDR2 YENEEA. The V end was cut by 4 bases, the J end by 6 bases, with 18 bases between. This CDR3 comprises 15 residues. This CDR3 is CASSSGQGRTSEAFF. In nucleotides, the CDR3 is TGTGCCAGCAGCTCTGGGCAGGGAAGGACGTCTGAAGCTTTCTTT.

CDR3 sequence: CASSVGRGQNGYTF. DNA of the CDR3: TGTGCCAGCAGCGTAGGCAGGGGGCAAAATGGCTACACCTTC. V usage is TRBV9 and J usage is TRBJ1-2; TRBD1 aligns across 8 bases. V lost 0 bases to trimming and J lost 6 bases; unmatched junction nucleotides: 4. CDR1 is SGDLS, CDR2 YYNGEE, per germline. The CDR3 is 14 amino acids.

This chain uses TRBV5-6 with TRBJ1-2; D is uncertain. The V end was cut by 0 bases, the J end by 7 bases, with 13 bases between. Germline CDR1 SGHDT, CDR2 YYEEEE. The CDR3 sequence is 14 residues long. DNA of the CDR3: TGTGCCAGCAGCTTGGATCCGGGAGGGCGTGGCTACACCTTC. The encoded protein is CASSLDPGGRGYTF.

The rearrangement joins TRBV6-1 to TRBJ2-1; TRBD2 agrees at 8 bases. Trimming at V came to 6 bases and at J to 9 bases, leaving 13 bases not matched to a gene. This CDR3 spans 15 amino acids. Germline CDR1 is MNHNS and CDR2 is SASEGT. The CDR3 nucleotides are TGTGCCAGCAGCCGGCTGGGGAGCGGGAGTCTTGAGCAGTTCTTC. Protein: CASSRLGSGSLEQFF.

V gene TRBV18 combines with J gene TRBJ2-7, with a possible D match to TRBD2 (6 bases). The CDR3 contains 15 residues. Looked up from germline, CDR1 is KGHSH and CDR2 is LQKENI. Trimming took 3 bases from V and 2 from J, leaving 14 bases between them. The CDR3 DNA sequence: TGTGCCAGCTCACCCGGGACTGGCACCACCTACGAGCAGTACTTC. It specifies CASSPGTGTTYEQYF. Together with reference TRBV18 and TRBJ2-7, the CDR3 gives the full variable domain: NAGVMQNPRHLVRRRGQEARLRCSPMKGHSHVYWYRQLPEEGLKFMVYLQKENIIDESGMPKERFSAEFPKEGPSILRIQQVVRGDSAAYFCASSPGTGTTYEQYFGPGTRLTVT.

The chain couples TRBV6-1 to TRBJ2-7, with D possibly being TRBD1 (6 bases). Germline-derived CDR1 and CDR2 are MNHNS and SASEGT. V shed 7 bases and J shed 6 bases, with 16 bases lying between them. The CDR3 runs 13 residues. In nucleotides, the CDR3 is TGTGCCAGCATGAGACAGGTTCGCGGCGAGCAGTACTTC. Its protein is CASMRQVRGEQYF.

V gene TRBV2 combines with J gene TRBJ2-3, with D uncertain. CDR1 SNHLY and CDR2 FYNNEI come from the germline V gene. V gave up 4 bases and J gave up 0 bases, with 2 bases separating them. The CDR3 covers 12 residues. DNA of the CDR3: TGTGCCAGCAGTGTGAGCACAGATACGCAGTATTTT. It encodes CASSVSTDTQYF.

The V call is TRBV4-2, the J call TRBJ1-5; weak D call: TRBD1 (5 bases). This CDR3 comprises 16 residues. In germline, CDR1 is LGHNA, CDR2 YNFKEQ. Deletions cut 6 bases from V and 2 bases from J, with 17 bases between. CDR3 residues: CASRQEGTAGNQPQHF. The DNA for the CDR3 is TGTGCCAGCAGGCAGGAGGGGACGGCGGGCAATCAGCCCCAGCATTTT.

The chain has TRBV5-4 and TRBJ1-2; no clear D. Trimming took off 5 bases at V and 2 bases at J, with 13 bases between the two ends. CDR3 size: 14 residues. The germline gives CDR1 SGHNT, CDR2 YYREEE (reference sequence). CDR3 region: CASRPEGPNYGYTF. CDR3 nucleotide sequence: TGTGCCAGCAGACCAGAAGGCCCCAACTATGGCTACACCTTC.

V gene TRBV7-2 combines with J gene TRBJ2-1, with TRBD1 identical over 10 bases. Germline CDR1 is SGHTA and CDR2 is FQGNSA. The V gene end was trimmed by 1 base and the J gene end by 6 bases; junction bases not matched to a gene: 3. The CDR3 sequence is 15 residues long. The CDR3 region has the DNA TGTGCCAGCAGCTTAGTAGGGACAGGGGTCAATGAGCAGTTCTTC. Translation gives CASSLVGTGVNEQFF. Combining the CDR3 with reference TRBV7-2 and TRBJ2-1 gives the whole variable domain GAGVSQSPSNKVTEKGKDVELRCDPISGHTALYWYRQSLGQGLEFLIYFQGNSAPDKSGLPSDRFSAERTGGSVSTLTIQRTQQEDSAVYLCASSLVGTGVNEQFFGPGTRLTVL.

The V gene is TRBV6-4, the J gene TRBJ2-4; no reliable D call. V dropped 2 bases and J dropped 6 bases, with 8 bases sitting between them. The CDR3 sequence is 13 residues long. Germline loops: CDR1 MRHNA, CDR2 SNTAGT. CDR3 sequence reads: CASSDGPLNIQYF. DNA for the CDR3: TGTGCCAGCAGTGACGGTCCCCTAAACATTCAGTACTTC.

The rearrangement joins TRBV2 to TRBJ1-1; D is unclear. V lost 8 bases and J lost 1, with 17 bases in between. The CDR3 loop spans 15 amino acids. The germline CDR1 and CDR2 sequences are SNHLY and FYNNEI. The CDR3 nucleotides read TGTGCCAGCGTACAAATCCTTTGGGGGAACACTGAAGCTTTCTTT. It encodes CASVQILWGNTEAFF.

The V and J genes are TRBV6-1 and TRBJ2-7; 8 positions agree with TRBD1. CDR3 size: 15 residues. V was clipped by 6 bases and J by 2 bases; unmatched bases: 9. The germline V gene has CDR1 MNHNS and CDR2 SASEGT. CDR3 sequence: CASSPNRGTTYEQYF. DNA of the CDR3: TGTGCCAGCAGCCCTAACAGGGGGACAACCTACGAGCAGTACTTC.

V is TRBV9 and J is TRBJ1-2; D ambiguous. Germline lookup yields CDR1 SGDLS and CDR2 YYNGEE. The CDR3 has 15 residues. Trimming took off 2 bases at V and 0 bases at J, with 11 bases between the two ends. For the CDR3, the DNA is TGTGCCAGCAGCGTTTCCGCAGCAACTAACTATGGCTACACCTTC. This encodes CASSVSAATNYGYTF.

The rearrangement uses TRBV20-1 and TRBJ2-1; D call uncertain. Trimming pared 0 bases from V and 10 bases from J, leaving 7 bases between. The CDR3 is 11 amino acids. Germline V lookup: CDR1 DFQATT, CDR2 SNEGSKA (reference sequence). CDR3 nucleotide sequence: TGCAGTGCTAGAGATTTGGCAGAGCAGTTCTTC. Protein sequence: CSARDLAEQFF.

CDR3 sequence reads: CASSLRADTQYF. In DNA, the CDR3 is TGCGCCAGCAGCTTGCGGGCAGATACGCAGTATTTT. This chain uses TRBV5-1 with TRBJ2-3; D unresolved. The CDR3 extends over 12 amino acids. CDR1 and CDR2 from the germline V gene are SGHRS and YFSETQ. V gave up 1 base and J gave up 4 bases, with 4 bases separating them.

The chain recombines TRBV30 with TRBJ2-7; D possibly corresponds to TRBD1 (6 bases). Germline V lookup: CDR1 GTSNPN, CDR2 SVGIG (reference sequence). The ends were cut back, 0 bases at V and 3 bases at J, with 12 bases in the middle. The CDR3 is made up of 14 amino acids. DNA of the CDR3: TGTGCCTGGAGTGTTAAACAGGGTCTCTACGAGCAGTACTTC. Translated: CAWSVKQGLYEQYF.

The chain combines TRBV5-1 with TRBJ1-4, with 8 bases aligning to TRBD1. The CDR3 spans 14 residues. Germline V gives CDR1 SGHRS, CDR2 YFSETQ. The J segment lost 8 bases and the V segment lost 7 bases, leaving 10 bases of the junction unmatched. The CDR3 sequence: CASQFGQGGEKLFF. CDR3 nucleotide sequence: TGCGCCAGCCAGTTCGGACAGGGAGGGGAAAAACTGTTTTTT.